This T cell receptor beta chain came from a study of T-cell reconstitution after alpha-beta-depleted transplantation in children. Unique molecular identifiers were incorporated into the prepared TCRbeta library. TCRdb passed the PCR reads through MiXCR, listing each CDR3 protein once. The sample includes some 110,000 distinct CDR3 sequences, approximately 10% of them seen just once. The CDR3 runs to 13 residues. Germline CDR1 reads LGHNA; CDR2 reads YNFKEQ. V lost 7 bases and J 5 bases, leaving 14 bases between the germline ends. The clonotype was recovered from a boy between 2 and 10 years old with acute lymphoblastic leukemia, due to receive a stem cell transplant. Material: PBMCs, obtained before TCRalphabeta/CD19-depleted stem cell transplant. The chain links TRBV4-2 to TRBJ1-1, with unresolved D. In DNA, the CDR3 is TGTGCCAGCACTACATCGAGGGAGACTGAAGCTTTCTTT. It encodes CASTTSRETEAFF.